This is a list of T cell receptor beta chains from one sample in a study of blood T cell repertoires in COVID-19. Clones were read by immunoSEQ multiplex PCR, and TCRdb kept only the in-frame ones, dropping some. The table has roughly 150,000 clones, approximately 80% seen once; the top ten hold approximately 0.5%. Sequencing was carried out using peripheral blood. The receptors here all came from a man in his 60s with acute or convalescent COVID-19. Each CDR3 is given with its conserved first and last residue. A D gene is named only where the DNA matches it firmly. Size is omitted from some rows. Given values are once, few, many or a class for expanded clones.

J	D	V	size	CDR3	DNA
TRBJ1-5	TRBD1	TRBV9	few	CASSASGTDNQPQHF	TGTGCCAGCAGCGCCTCCGGGACAGACAATCAGCCCCAGCATTTT
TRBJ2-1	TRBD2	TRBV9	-	CASSFSPTGLAGVNEQFF	TGTGCCAGCAGCTTCAGCCCCACGGGCCTAGCGGGAGTCAATGAGCAGTTCTTC
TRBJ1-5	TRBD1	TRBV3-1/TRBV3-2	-	CASSQAGGSQPQHF	TGTGCCAGCAGCCAAGCAGGGGGCAGTCAGCCCCAGCATTTT
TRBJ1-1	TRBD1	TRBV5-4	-	CASSDRDRGLNTEAFF	TGTGCCAGCAGCGATCGGGACAGGGGGCTGAACACTGAAGCTTTCTTT
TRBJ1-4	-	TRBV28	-	CASSRTSGTNEKLFF	TGTGCCAGCAGTCGGACATCAGGGACTAATGAAAAACTGTTTTTT
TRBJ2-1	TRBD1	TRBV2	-	CASRRTGGSGNEQFF	TGTGCCAGCAGACGTACAGGGGGCTCGGGGAATGAGCAGTTCTTC
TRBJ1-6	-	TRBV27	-	CASQPRAVGGGRFGNSPLHF	TGTGCCAGCCAACCCCGCGCCGTGGGAGGGGGACGATTTGGTAATTCACCCCTCCACTTT
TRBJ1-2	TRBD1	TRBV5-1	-	CASSKGQGAYGYTF	TGCGCCAGCAGCAAGGGACAGGGGGCGTATGGCTACACCTTC
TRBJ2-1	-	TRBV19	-	CASSIRRGTYNEQFF	TGTGCCAGTAGTATTAGGCGGGGGACATACAATGAGCAGTTCTTC
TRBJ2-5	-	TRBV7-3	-	CASSLSLQETQYF	TGTGCCAGCAGCTTAAGTCTTCAAGAGACCCAGTACTTC
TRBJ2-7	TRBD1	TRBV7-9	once	CASSLSQGALSEQYF	TGTGCCAGCAGCTTGTCTCAGGGGGCGCTTAGCGAGCAGTACTTC
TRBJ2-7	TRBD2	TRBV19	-	CASSFIAGSSYEQYF	TGTGCCAGTAGTTTTATAGCGGGAAGCTCCTACGAGCAGTACTTC
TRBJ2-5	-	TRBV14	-	CASSQEFRGFQETQYF	TGTGCCAGCAGCCAAGAATTCCGGGGGTTTCAAGAGACCCAGTACTTC
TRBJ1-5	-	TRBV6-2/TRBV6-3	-	CASSPGTRGNSNQPQHF	TGTGCCAGCAGTCCCGGGACACGTGGAAATAGCAATCAGCCCCAGCATTTT
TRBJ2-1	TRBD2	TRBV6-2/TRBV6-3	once	CASSTSGTSGYNEQFF	TGTGCCAGCAGCACCTCCGGGACTAGCGGATACAATGAGCAGTTCTTC
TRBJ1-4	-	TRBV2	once	CASQLSNEKLFF	TGTGCCAGTCAGTTATCTAATGAAAAACTGTTTTTT
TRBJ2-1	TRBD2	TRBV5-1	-	CASSLAGMAGPTFF	TGCGCCAGCAGCCTAGCGGGGATGGCAGGGCCAACGTTCTTC
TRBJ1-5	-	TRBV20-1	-	CSALSNQPQHF	TGCAGTGCTCTTAGCAATCAGCCCCAGCATTTT
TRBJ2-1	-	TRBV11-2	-	CASSLNRVSDEQFF	TGTGCCAGCAGCTTAAACCGGGTAAGCGATGAGCAGTTCTTC
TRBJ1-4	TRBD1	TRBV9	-	CASSVGQGDEKLFF	TGTGCCAGCAGCGTGGGCCAGGGGGATGAAAAACTGTTTTTT